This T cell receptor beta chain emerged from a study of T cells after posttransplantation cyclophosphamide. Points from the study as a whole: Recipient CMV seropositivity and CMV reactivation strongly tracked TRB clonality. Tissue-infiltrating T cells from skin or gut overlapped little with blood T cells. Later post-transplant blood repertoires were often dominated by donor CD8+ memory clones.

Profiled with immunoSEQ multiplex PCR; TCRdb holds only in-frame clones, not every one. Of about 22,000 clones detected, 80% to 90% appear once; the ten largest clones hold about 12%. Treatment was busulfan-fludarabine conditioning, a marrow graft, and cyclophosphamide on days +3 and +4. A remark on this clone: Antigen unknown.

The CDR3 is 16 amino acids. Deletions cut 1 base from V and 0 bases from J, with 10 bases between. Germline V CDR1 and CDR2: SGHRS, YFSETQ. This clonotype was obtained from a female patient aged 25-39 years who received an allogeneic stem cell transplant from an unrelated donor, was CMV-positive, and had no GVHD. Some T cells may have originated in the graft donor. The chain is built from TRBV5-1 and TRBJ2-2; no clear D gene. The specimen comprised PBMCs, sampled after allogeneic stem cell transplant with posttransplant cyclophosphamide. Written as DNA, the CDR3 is TGCGCCAGCAGCTTGCCGACACCGGCGAACACCGGGGAGCTGTTTTTT. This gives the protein CASSLPTPANTGELFF. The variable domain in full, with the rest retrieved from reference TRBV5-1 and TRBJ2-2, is KAGVTQTPRYLIKTRGQQVTLSCSPISGHRSVSWYQQTPGQGLQFLFEYFSETQRNKGNFPGRFSGRQFSNSRSEMNVSTLELGDSALYLCASSLPTPANTGELFFGEGSRLTVL.